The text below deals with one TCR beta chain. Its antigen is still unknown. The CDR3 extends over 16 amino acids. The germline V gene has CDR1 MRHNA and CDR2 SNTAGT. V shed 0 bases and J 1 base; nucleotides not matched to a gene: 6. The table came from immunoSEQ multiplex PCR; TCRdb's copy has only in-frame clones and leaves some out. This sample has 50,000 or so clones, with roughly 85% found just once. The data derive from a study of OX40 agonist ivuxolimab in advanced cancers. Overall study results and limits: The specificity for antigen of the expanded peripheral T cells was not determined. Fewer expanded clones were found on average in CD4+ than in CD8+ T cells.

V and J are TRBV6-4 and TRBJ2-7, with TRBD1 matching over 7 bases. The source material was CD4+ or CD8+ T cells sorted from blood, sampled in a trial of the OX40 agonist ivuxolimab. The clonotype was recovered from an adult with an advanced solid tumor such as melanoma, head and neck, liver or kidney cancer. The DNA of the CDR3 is TGTGCCAGCAGTGACTCTAGAAGGACAGGATCCTACGAGCAGTACGTC. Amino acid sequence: CASSDSRRTGSYEQYV.